The 17 T cell receptor beta chains reported below all come from one sample, sequenced in a study of T-cell reconstitution after alpha-beta-depleted transplantation in children. Using unique molecular identifiers, the investigators prepared the TCRbeta library. From the PCR reads, TCRdb called clonotypes with MiXCR, one entry per CDR3 protein. The data hold under 150,000 distinct CDR3 sequences, with 9.7% observed a single time. Here the sequenced sample was PBMCs, mostly from graft donor cells, taken 180 days after TCRalphabeta/CD19-depleted stem cell transplant. Receptors originate from a girl under two years old who had a stem cell transplant for combined immunodeficiency, so the T cells may come from the graft donor.

V gene TRBV12-3 or TRBV12-4 combines with J gene TRBJ1-5, with D unclear. Trimming left V 5 bases short and J 6 bases short, with 8 bases between. This CDR3 has 12 amino acids. The CDR3 region has the DNA TGTGCCAGCAGTGGCGGGCCTCAGCCCCAGCATTTT. The encoded protein is CASSGGPQPQHF.

The rearrangement uses TRBV6-1 and TRBJ2-7; 7 nucleotides match TRBD1. Germline loops: CDR1 MNHNS, CDR2 SASEGT. The CDR3 loop spans 15 amino acids. The J segment lost 0 bases and the V segment lost 6 bases, leaving 8 bases of the junction unmatched. This CDR3 is CASSHDRESSYEQYF. In DNA form, the CDR3 reads TGTGCCAGCAGCCACGACAGGGAGAGCTCCTACGAGCAGTACTTC.

The chain couples TRBV20-1 to TRBJ2-5; 10 bases fit TRBD1. The V segment lost 5 bases and the J segment 7 bases; nucleotides outside the gene matches: 10. This CDR3 is built from 14 residues. The germline gives CDR1 DFQATT, CDR2 SNEGSKA (reference sequence). CDR3 bases: TGCAGTGCTTTTGGGACAGGGGTCCGGGGGACCCAGTACTTC. Residues: CSAFGTGVRGTQYF.

This clonotype was recorded a few times. V and J are TRBV20-1 and TRBJ2-7; TRBD2 might be the D (5 bases). Per germline, CDR1 DFQATT and CDR2 SNEGSKA (reference sequence). The CDR3 contains 14 residues. V lost 2 bases and J 3 bases, leaving 14 bases between the germline ends. In DNA, the CDR3 is TGCAGTGCTAGACGAGGGTTTGGAGACTACGAGCAGTACTTC. Protein sequence: CSARRGFGDYEQYF.

This clonotype occurred a few times. V gene TRBV5-6 combines with J gene TRBJ2-5; D call uncertain. CDR1 SGHDT and CDR2 YYEEEE come from the germline V gene. Trimming took off 0 bases at V and 2 bases at J, with 11 bases between the two ends. The CDR3 is 15 amino acids. Here the CDR3 DNA reads TGTGCCAGCAGCTTGGCCGGGCATGGGCAAGAGACCCAGTACTTC. Protein product: CASSLAGHGQETQYF.

This clonotype appeared a few times. This rearrangement joins TRBV5-5 to TRBJ1-2; the match to TRBD1 covers 8 bases. The V gene end was trimmed by 5 bases and the J gene end by 6 bases; junction bases not matched to a gene: 9. CDR3 length equals 14 residues. Looked up from germline, CDR1 is SGHKS and CDR2 is YYEKEE (reference sequence). Here the CDR3 reads CASRERTGRDGYTF. The CDR3 DNA reads as TGTGCCAGCAGGGAGAGGACAGGGAGGGATGGCTACACCTTC.

This clonotype was observed a handful of times. The chain uses TRBV5-6 and TRBJ2-7, with a tentative D call TRBD1 (5 bases). The CDR3 loop spans 12 amino acids. Germline CDR1 is SGHDT and CDR2 is YYEEEE. The V end lost 0 bases, the J end lost 9 bases, and 10 bases lay between the germline ends. CDR3 sequence (DNA): TGTGCCAGCAGCTTGGGGTCGCAGGGGCAGTACTTC. Translated, it gives CASSLGSQGQYF.

The J gene is TRBJ2-7, the V gene TRBV5-1, with TRBD1 as a possible D gene (6 bases). V shed 1 base and J shed 0 bases, with 11 bases lying between them. This CDR3 spans 15 amino acids. Germline loops: CDR1 SGHRS, CDR2 YFSETQ. The CDR3: CASSLWAGASYEQYF. The CDR3, as DNA: TGCGCCAGCAGCTTGTGGGCAGGGGCCTCCTACGAGCAGTACTTC.

This clonotype was observed a handful of times. This sequence may be a read error, since a much larger clone differs from it by one base. The genes are TRBV29-1 and TRBJ2-5, with D perhaps matching TRBD1 or TRBD2 (5 bases each). The V end was cut by 1 base, the J end by 5 bases, with 5 bases between. Per the germline V gene, CDR1 is SQVTM and CDR2 is ANQGSEA. This CDR3 has 11 amino acids. CDR3 in amino acids: CSVEGGETQYF. The CDR3, as DNA: TGCAGCGTTGAAGGGGGGGAGACCCAGTACTTC.

This clonotype was observed at least ten times. The chain employs TRBV10-3 and TRBJ2-2; 9 bases align to TRBD1. The CDR3 spans 15 residues. CDR1 ENHRY and CDR2 SYGVKD come from the germline V gene. V lost 8 bases to trimming and J lost 0 bases; unmatched junction nucleotides: 4. CDR3: CAIGQGNANTGELFF. CDR3 bases: TGTGCCATCGGACAGGGGAACGCGAACACCGGGGAGCTGTTTTTT.

The V and J genes are TRBV20-1 and TRBJ1-1, with no clear D. The V end was cut by 1 base, the J end by 3 bases, with 12 bases between. This CDR3 has 14 residues. Looked up from germline, CDR1 is DFQATT and CDR2 is SNEGSKA (reference sequence). CDR3 in DNA: TGCAGTGCTAGAGGGGTTACTTGGTACACTGAAGCTTTCTTT. It translates to CSARGVTWYTEAFF.

This clonotype was observed at least ten times. The chain employs TRBV18 and TRBJ2-2; 7 nucleotides match TRBD1. The germline CDR1 and CDR2 sequences are KGHSH and LQKENI. The J segment lost 3 bases and the V segment lost 4 bases, leaving 8 bases of the junction unmatched. The CDR3 sequence is 16 residues long. As DNA, the CDR3 is TGTGCCAGCTCACTTACAGGGGTCGCGGACACCGGGGAGCTGTTTTTT. Translation gives CASSLTGVADTGELFF.

There are a few counts of this clonotype. The rearrangement joins TRBV6-2 or TRBV6-3 to TRBJ2-3; no definite D call. Germline V gene sequence: CDR1 MNHEY, CDR2 SVGEGT. Between the trimmed V and J ends, which lost 0 bases and 4 bases, there was a span of 11 bases. The CDR3 runs 15 residues. The CDR3 reads CASSYSGQGPDTQYF. CDR3 sequence (DNA): TGTGCCAGCAGTTACTCCGGTCAAGGGCCAGATACGCAGTATTTT.

This clonotype was seen ten or more times. The chain carries TRBV5-5 and TRBJ2-2; D call uncertain. In germline, CDR1 is SGHKS, CDR2 YYEKEE (reference sequence). CDR3 length: 13 amino acids. V lost 4 bases to trimming and J lost 6 bases, with 10 bases between them. CDR3 region: CASSLQPAGELFF. The CDR3 DNA sequence: TGTGCCAGCAGCCTGCAGCCGGCCGGGGAGCTGTTTTTT.

V and J are TRBV7-2 and TRBJ1-2; 7 bases line up with TRBD1. Germline V gene sequence: CDR1 SGHTA, CDR2 FQGNSA. J lost 0 bases, V lost 5 bases, and 6 bases had no gene match. This CDR3 region has 15 residues. In nucleotides, the CDR3 is TGTGCCAGCAGCCTAACCGGGACAGCTAACTATGGCTACACCTTC. Translation gives CASSLTGTANYGYTF.

In its sample, this clonotype was seen many times. The J gene is TRBJ2-4, the V gene TRBV29-1; perhaps TRBD2 as D (7 bases). Deletions cut 7 bases from V and 6 bases from J, with 16 bases between. Germline V gene data show CDR1 as SQVTM and CDR2 as ANQGSEA. CDR3 length: 13 residues. The CDR3 sequence is CSGRTRGGNIQYF. CDR3 nucleotides: TGCAGCGGAAGGACGAGGGGGGGAAACATTCAGTACTTC.

This clonotype has more than one count but fewer than ten. The chain recombines TRBV29-1 with TRBJ2-1; TRBD2 might be the D (5 bases). The ends were cut back, 0 bases at V and 6 bases at J, with 18 bases in the middle. Germline CDR1 and CDR2: SQVTM and ANQGSEA. CDR3 length equals 16 residues. The CDR3 loop is CSVEDRGPLAPNEQFF. The CDR3 nucleotides are TGCAGCGTTGAAGATCGGGGTCCCCTGGCCCCCAATGAGCAGTTCTTC.